The 32 T cell receptor beta chains presented below share a single source sample, sequenced in a study of cytomegalovirus exposure and HLA in healthy donors. Primers: 60 Vbeta forward and 13 Jbeta reverse. Sequenced by immunoSEQ multiplex PCR; TCRdb stores in-frame clones only, minus some. This table holds about 110,000 clones, 82% found once. Specimen: PBMCs. Receptors originate from a man aged 30 to 39 in good health and CMV-seropositive.

The V and J genes are TRBV5-4 and TRBJ2-5; D uncertain. Germline V CDR1 and CDR2: SGHNT, YYREEE (reference sequence). Trimming stripped 4 bases from V and 1 base from J, with 5 bases between. This CDR3 is 12 amino acids long. CDR3 residues: CASSRLQETQYF. The CDR3 DNA reads TGTGCCAGCAGCCGTCTCCAAGAGACCCAGTACTTC.

This clone was seen only once. The gene calls are TRBV5-4 and TRBJ1-2; maybe TRBD1 (5 bases). V lost 0 bases and J lost 7, with 16 bases in between. CDR1 and CDR2 from the germline V gene are SGHNT and YYREEE (reference sequence). The CDR3 spans 15 residues. In nucleotides, the CDR3 is TGTGCCAGCAGCTTGGGGGGCCCGATCGGGGGTGGCTACACCTTC. Amino acids: CASSLGGPIGGGYTF.

In its sample, this clone was seen a few times. The chain has TRBV6-5 and TRBJ1-1, with D hard to call. Trimming cost V 0 bases and J 5 bases, with 10 bases left between them. The CDR3 is 14 amino acids. Germline V gene sequence: CDR1 MNHEY, CDR2 SVGAGI. The CDR3 loop is CASSYSGRETEAFF. The DNA of the CDR3 is TGTGCCAGCAGTTACTCAGGGAGGGAAACTGAAGCTTTCTTT.

The chain couples TRBV4-1 to TRBJ2-7, with 9 bases fitting TRBD1. The V gene's germline CDR1 is MGHRA and CDR2 YSYEKL. The CDR3 spans 13 residues. V dropped 7 bases and J dropped 6; count of bases not matched to a gene: 7. The CDR3 DNA reads as TGCGCCAGCACCTCCGGGACAGGGTCCGAGCAGTACTTC. Protein sequence: CASTSGTGSEQYF.

The chain is built from TRBV6-5 and TRBJ1-1, with TRBD1 matching over 7 bases. CDR1 MNHEY and CDR2 SVGAGI come from the germline V gene. The ends lost 0 bases at V and 5 bases at J; junction bases unmatched: 9. CDR3 size: 16 residues. In nucleotides, the CDR3 is TGTGCCAGCAGTTACTCGCGGGGACAGCAGGGAACTGAAGCTTTCTTT. Translating it yields CASSYSRGQQGTEAFF.

The rearrangement uses TRBV11-2 and TRBJ2-3; possibly TRBD1 for D (6 bases). The CDR3 totals 13 residues. V was cut by 5 bases and J by 2 bases, with 8 bases left in between. CDR1 and CDR2 (germline): SGHAT, FQNNGV. The CDR3 is CASSPGATDTQYF. The CDR3 DNA sequence: TGTGCCAGCAGCCCAGGGGCCACAGATACGCAGTATTTT.

This sequence joins TRBV11-3 and TRBJ2-5; 7 positions match TRBD2. V trimming: 2 bases; J trimming: 1 base; junction bases outside the gene matches: 4. The V gene's germline CDR1 is SGHNT and CDR2 YENEEA. This CDR3 is 15 amino acids long. The CDR3: CASSLISGAQETQYF. The DNA for the CDR3 is TGTGCCAGCAGCTTAATAAGCGGGGCCCAAGAGACCCAGTACTTC. The entire variable domain, with the rest obtained from reference TRBV11-3 and TRBJ2-5, is as follows: EAGVVQSPRYKIIEKKQPVAFWCNPISGHNTLYWYLQNLGQGPELLIRYENEEAVDDSQLPKDRFSAERLKGVDSTLKIQPAELGDSAVYLCASSLISGAQETQYFGPGTRLLVL.

CDR3 in DNA: TGTGCCAGCGAGGGTACAGGGACGAGAGGCTACACCTTC. It is translated as CASEGTGTRGYTF. The chain is built from TRBV6-1 and TRBJ1-2; D may be TRBD1 (6 bases). Trimming left V 8 bases short and J 8 bases short, with 18 bases between. Germline V gene lookup returns CDR1 MNHNS and CDR2 SASEGT. The CDR3 contains 13 residues.

The rearrangement uses TRBV10-1 and TRBJ2-5, with 7 bases aligning to TRBD1. Germline V gene sequence: CDR1 WNHNN, CDR2 SYGVQD (reference sequence). Unmatched junction bases numbered 5, after V lost 3 bases and J lost 1 base. The length of the CDR3 is 15 residues. Here the CDR3 DNA reads TGCGCCAGCAGTGACGGGACAGCATTCCAAGAGACCCAGTACTTC. Its protein is CASSDGTAFQETQYF.

The V gene is TRBV11-3, the J gene TRBJ1-6; 9 bases line up with TRBD1. The CDR3 spans 14 residues. Trimming removed 7 bases from V and 9 bases from J; junction bases left unmatched: 7. Per the germline V gene, CDR1 is SGHNT and CDR2 is YENEEA. The CDR3 DNA follows: TGTGCCAGCACCATGACAGGGGGAGGTTCACCCCTCCACTTT. It specifies CASTMTGGGSPLHF.

The chain combines TRBV15 with TRBJ2-7; no clear D. The V gene lost 0 bases and the J gene lost 4 bases, with 4 bases spanning the gap. The CDR3 loop spans 12 amino acids. Germline CDR1 LNHNV, CDR2 YYDKDF (reference sequence). The CDR3 loop reads CATSRDRYEQYF. The CDR3 DNA reads as TGTGCCACCAGCAGAGATCGGTACGAGCAGTACTTC.

The genes are TRBV7-8 and TRBJ2-1, with 7 positions matching TRBD1. The CDR3 is 14 residues long. V shed 5 bases, J shed 0 bases, and the junction held 1 base outside the gene matches. Germline CDR1 and CDR2: SGHVS and FQNEAQ. The CDR3 DNA reads TGTGCCAGCAGCCGGGACAGCTCCTACAATGAGCAGTTCTTC. This sequence encodes CASSRDSSYNEQFF.

This clone was detected a few times. This chain connects TRBV15 to TRBJ2-7; 7 bases line up with TRBD1. Germline values: CDR1 LNHNV, CDR2 YYDKDF (reference sequence). CDR3 size: 17 residues. Unmatched junction bases numbered 15, after V lost 0 bases and J lost 7 bases. CDR3 sequence: CATSREVFEGARGEQYF. The CDR3 DNA follows: TGTGCCACCAGCAGAGAGGTTTTCGAGGGGGCAAGAGGGGAGCAGTACTTC.

This clone is a singleton in its sample. This sequence joins TRBV5-1 and TRBJ2-1; 7 nucleotides line up with TRBD1. The CDR3 is 15 amino acids. In germline, CDR1 is SGHRS, CDR2 YFSETQ. V trimming: 5 bases; J trimming: 5 bases; junction bases outside the gene matches: 10. The CDR3 nucleotides read TGCGCCAGCAGTTCGGCCGGGACAGTTGACAATGAGCAGTTCTTC. As protein: CASSSAGTVDNEQFF.

The rearrangement links TRBV9 to TRBJ1-4; D is ambiguous. The length of the CDR3 is 14 residues. Trimming stripped 1 base from V and 8 bases from J, with 12 bases between. Germline loops: CDR1 SGDLS, CDR2 YYNGEE. The CDR3 protein is CASSVSPSGEKLFF. For the CDR3, the DNA is TGTGCCAGCAGCGTAAGTCCCAGCGGCGAAAAACTGTTTTTT.

V usage is TRBV5-4 and J usage is TRBJ2-1; 11 bases fit TRBD2. This CDR3 comprises 15 residues. In germline, CDR1 is SGHNT, CDR2 YYREEE (reference sequence). The V and J ends lost 3 bases and 9 bases, in that order; junction bases with no gene match: 8. CDR3 bases: TGTGCCAGCAGCTGGCTAGCGGGGGGTCTGGGTGAGCAGTTCTTC. Translation gives CASSWLAGGLGEQFF.

Points on this clone: At one boundary the junction diverges from the germline segment, which might be a read error. The V and J genes are TRBV11-3 and TRBJ2-5; 7 bases map to TRBD1. Germline lookup yields CDR1 SGHNT and CDR2 YENEEA. The CDR3 contains 14 residues. CDR3 loop: CASSPNRGGETRYF. CDR3 DNA sequence: TGTGCCAGCAGCCCTAACAGGGGCGGAGAGACCCGGTACTTC.

This sequence joins TRBV6-5 and TRBJ1-1, with 10 positions matching TRBD1. This CDR3 has 14 residues. Germline V gene sequence: CDR1 MNHEY, CDR2 SVGAGI. Trimming cost V 6 bases and J 2 bases; bases outside gene matches: 3. The DNA for the CDR3 is TGTGCCAGCAGCCGGGACAGGGGTAACACTGAAGCTTTCTTT. It codes for CASSRDRGNTEAFF.

V usage is TRBV21-1 and J usage is TRBJ2-7; the D call in the table, TRBD1, was not verified against the DNA. TRBV21-1 is assigned pseudogene status. This CDR3 contains 16 residues. The CDR3 DNA reads TGTGCCAGCAGCAAAGAATGGGGCGCTTCAGAGTCGGAGCAGTACTTC. Its protein is CASSKEWGASESEQYF.

The rearrangement uses TRBV6-5 and TRBJ2-7; perhaps TRBD2 as D (7 bases). Trimming removed 3 bases at V and 2 bases at J, with 11 bases between. This CDR3 has 14 amino acids. Germline CDR1 MNHEY, CDR2 SVGAGI. The CDR3 DNA reads as TGTGCCAGCAGTTATGGGCGGGGGCCCTACGAGCAGTACTTC. Protein sequence: CASSYGRGPYEQYF.

The chain uses TRBV5-5 and TRBJ2-3; D possibly corresponds to TRBD1 (5 bases). The CDR3 is 13 amino acids. Germline assignment: CDR1 SGHKS and CDR2 YYEKEE (reference sequence). V was clipped by 5 bases and J by 3 bases, with 10 bases between them. The DNA for the CDR3 is TGTGCCAGCAGGCTGGACATAACAGATACGCAGTATTTT. Translated, it gives CASRLDITDTQYF. Combining the CDR3 with reference TRBV5-5 and TRBJ2-3 gives the whole variable domain DAGVTQSPTHLIKTRGQQVTLRCSPISGHKSVSWYQQVLGQGPQFIFQYYEKEERGRGNFPDRFSARQFPNYSSELNVNALLLGDSALYLCASRLDITDTQYFGPGTRLTVL.

The chain recombines TRBV10-2 with TRBJ1-1; D is possibly TRBD1 (6 bases). V dropped 6 bases and J dropped 5 bases, with 16 bases sitting between them. The CDR3 extends over 14 amino acids. The germline V gene encodes CDR1 WSHSY and CDR2 SAAADI. CDR3 loop: CASRAQGVGTEAFF. The CDR3 DNA follows: TGCGCCAGCAGAGCACAGGGAGTCGGAACTGAAGCTTTCTTT.

The chain couples TRBV27 to TRBJ2-1; no reliable D call. CDR1 and CDR2 (germline): MNHEY, SMNVEV (reference sequence). The CDR3 consists of 13 residues. Trimming removed 3 bases from V and 4 bases from J, with 7 bases in between. The CDR3 loop reads CASSLGRYNEQFF. DNA of the CDR3: TGTGCCAGCAGTTTGGGCAGATACAATGAGCAGTTCTTC.

The CDR3, as DNA: TGCGCCAGCAGCGCCGGACTAGCGGGGGGACTCTACAATGAGCAGTTCTTC. Protein: CASSAGLAGGLYNEQFF. This chain links TRBV5-1 with TRBJ2-1, with TRBD2 matching 14 bases. The CDR3 length is 17 residues. The germline V gene has CDR1 SGHRS and CDR2 YFSETQ. V lost 4 bases and J lost 3; bases outside the gene matches: 6.

This clone was seen a handful of times. The CDR3 is CASSDSLGGSEQFF. In DNA form, the CDR3 reads TGTGCCAGCAGTGACTCGTTGGGAGGGAGTGAGCAGTTCTTC. This chain joins TRBV6-4 and TRBJ2-1; 7 nucleotides agree with TRBD2. V gave up 0 bases and J gave up 9 bases; unmatched junction bases: 5. Germline V lookup: CDR1 MRHNA, CDR2 SNTAGT. The CDR3 loop spans 14 amino acids.

The J gene is TRBJ2-7, the V gene TRBV11-3; 10 nucleotides align to TRBD2. CDR3 size: 15 residues. The germline CDR1 and CDR2 sequences are SGHNT and YENEEA. Unmatched junction bases numbered 3, after V lost 0 bases and J lost 4 bases. The CDR3 DNA reads as TGTGCCAGCAGCTTAGATCCTAGCGGGAGATACGAGCAGTACTTC. Protein sequence: CASSLDPSGRYEQYF.

This chain links TRBV7-9 with TRBJ1-4; D is possibly TRBD1 (5 bases). CDR3 length equals 15 residues. V dropped 6 bases and J dropped 6 bases, with 17 bases sitting between them. CDR1 is SEHNR and CDR2 is FQNEAQ in the germline V gene (reference sequence). The CDR3 nucleotides read TGTGCCAGCAGTCTAGCCGGGGGGTATTATGAAAAACTGTTTTTT. Amino acids: CASSLAGGYYEKLFF.

This clone was recorded once. This chain links TRBV7-9 with TRBJ1-6; 8 bases line up with TRBD1. The CDR3 spans 14 residues. V lost 5 bases to trimming and J lost 10 bases; unmatched junction nucleotides: 7. CDR1 is SEHNR and CDR2 is FQNEAQ in the germline V gene (reference sequence). In DNA, the CDR3 is TGTGCCAGCAGCAGACAGGGGAACGGATCACCCCTCCACTTT. Its protein product is CASSRQGNGSPLHF.

The chain carries TRBV7-9 and TRBJ2-1; weak D call: TRBD1 (5 bases). Germline V gene data show CDR1 as SEHNR and CDR2 as FQNEAQ (reference sequence). The CDR3 consists of 14 residues. Trimming stripped 1 base from V and 4 bases from J, with 8 bases between. The CDR3 region has the DNA TGTGCCAGCAGCTTAGGGCAGGGTTACAATGAGCAGTTCTTC. Amino acids: CASSLGQGYNEQFF.

In its sample, this clone was seen once. The chain is built from TRBV5-1 and TRBJ1-1; D not resolved. CDR1 and CDR2 (germline): SGHRS, YFSETQ. Trimming cost V 0 bases and J 8 bases, with 11 bases left between them. This CDR3 is 13 amino acids long. The DNA of the CDR3 is TGCGCCAGCAGCTTGGGCCAAACGGGAGAAGCTTTCTTT. Its translation: CASSLGQTGEAFF.

The gene calls are TRBV5-1 and TRBJ2-5; tentative D call: TRBD2 (5 bases). CDR3 length equals 14 residues. CDR1 and CDR2 from the germline V gene are SGHRS and YFSETQ. V was pared by 1 base and J by 5 bases, with 12 bases between. For the CDR3, the DNA is TGCGCCAGCAGCTTGCCACTAGGCGGTGAGACCCAGTACTTC. It encodes CASSLPLGGETQYF.

J is TRBJ2-1 and V is TRBV13; TRBD1 might be the D (6 bases). The CDR3 loop spans 14 amino acids. The V end was cut by 4 bases, the J end by 5 bases, with 12 bases between. Germline V gene data show CDR1 as PRHDT and CDR2 as FYEKMQ (reference sequence). The CDR3 DNA reads TGTGCCAGCAGCTCAACAGGGCCCGACAATGAGCAGTTCTTC. This encodes CASSSTGPDNEQFF.